Below, one TCR beta chain is given with its context. This sample is drawn from a study of blood T cell repertoires in COVID-19. Turning to the study itself: The study drew acute and convalescent COVID-19 samples from the United States, Italy and Spain. From T cells, B-cell-depleted T cells, or PBMCs came the material, which was cDNA or gDNA.

Authors' processing steps: Estimation of nucleated cell counts was performed using reference gene primer amplification. Sequenced by immunoSEQ multiplex PCR; TCRdb stores in-frame clones only, minus some. The D gene and trimming were derived from the DNA, and the V and J assignments and clone size from that table. The sample carries about 130,000 clones, about 85% recorded once. Germline CDR1 is LGHDT and CDR2 is YNNKEL (reference sequence). Trimming took off 1 base at V and 5 bases at J, with 11 bases between the two ends. CDR3 length: 15 residues. Seattle patients were enrolled while actively infected and followed longitudinally.

The TCR sequence derives from a woman in her 70s with COVID-19, enrolled during active disease. The chain combines TRBV3-1 (or the pseudogene TRBV3-2) with TRBJ2-2; D is undetermined. Material for sequencing was peripheral blood. The CDR3 loop is CASSQGSPSTGELFF. Here the CDR3 DNA reads TGTGCCAGCAGCCAAGGTAGCCCGAGTACCGGGGAGCTGTTTTTT.